Following are 20 T cell receptor beta chains from one sample sequenced in a study of T cells in Graves' hyperthyroidism and ophthalmopathy. There were TCR beta CDR3 regions amplified from RNA transcripts. First-round RT-PCR with HTBI primers amplified the TCR CDR3 region. One entry per CDR3 protein, called by TCRdb with MiXCR from the multiplex PCR reads. The data show hundreds of thousands of distinct CDR3 sequences, around 20% seen once. Material: blood. Source of these receptors: a man aged 30-40 years with Graves' ophthalmopathy.

This rearrangement joins TRBV2 to TRBJ2-5; D is undetermined. This CDR3 is 13 amino acids long. V shed 3 bases and J shed 5 bases, with 10 bases lying between them. Germline CDR1 is SNHLY and CDR2 is FYNNEI. CDR3 amino acids: CASSEDSRETQYF. The CDR3 nucleotides are TGTGCCAGCAGTGAGGATAGTCGGGAGACCCAGTACTTC.

This clonotype was seen many times. This rearrangement joins TRBV28 to TRBJ1-5; D may be TRBD1 (6 bases). The CDR3 length is 13 residues. With 7 bases removed from V and 3 bases from J, the gap between germline ends came to 10 bases. Germline values: CDR1 MDHEN, CDR2 SYDVKM. The CDR3 is CASNRQVNQPQHF. Written as DNA, the CDR3 is TGTGCCAGCAATCGACAGGTCAATCAGCCCCAGCATTTT.

The chain joins TRBV9 to TRBJ2-3; D is unresolved. V shed 0 bases and J shed 1 base, with 9 bases lying between them. Looked up from germline, CDR1 is SGDLS and CDR2 is YYNGEE. This CDR3 is built from 15 residues. The CDR3 sequence: CASSVVAKRTDTQYF. CDR3 DNA: TGTGCCAGCAGCGTAGTGGCGAAACGCACAGATACGCAGTATTTT.

The chain carries TRBV6-1 and TRBJ2-7; tentatively, D is TRBD2 (5 bases). V lost 0 bases, J lost 3 bases, and 18 bases lay in between. Germline CDR1 and CDR2: MNHNS and SASEGT. The CDR3 length is 17 residues. CDR3 region: CASSEARRQRGFYEQYF. CDR3 DNA sequence: TGTGCCAGCAGTGAAGCGCGGAGACAACGGGGATTCTACGAGCAGTACTTC.

The sample holds many counts of this clonotype. V is TRBV12-3 or TRBV12-4 and J is TRBJ2-4; the match to TRBD1 covers 8 bases. This CDR3 has 13 amino acids. V shed 2 bases and J 8 bases; nucleotides not matched to a gene: 2. The CDR3 sequence is CASSLQGADIQYF. The CDR3 nucleotides are TGTGCCAGCAGTTTACAGGGGGCCGACATTCAGTACTTC.

This sequence joins TRBV6-1 and TRBJ2-1; TRBD2 agrees at 12 bases. V lost 7 bases to trimming and J lost 7 bases; unmatched junction nucleotides: 14. Germline-derived CDR1 and CDR2 are MNHNS and SASEGT. This CDR3 spans 17 amino acids. CDR3 DNA sequence: TGTGCCAGCACCCGACTAGCGGGAGATGGGGTAACGAATGAGCAGTTCTTC. This translates into CASTRLAGDGVTNEQFF.

In this sample, this clonotype turned up many times. The junction and the germline gene differ at one end; a read error may be behind it. The chain has TRBV2 and TRBJ2-7, with 8 bases that match TRBD2. This CDR3 is 14 amino acids long. Germline assignment: CDR1 SNHLY and CDR2 FYNNEI. CDR3 DNA sequence: TGTGCCAGCAGAGAAGCGGGAGATTACTACGAGCAGTACTTC. Translating it yields CASREAGDYYEQYF.

Ten or more counts support this clonotype. V is TRBV6-2 or TRBV6-3 and J is TRBJ1-6, with D perhaps TRBD1 (5 bases). Germline V gene data show CDR1 as MNHEY and CDR2 as SVGEGT. V lost 0 bases and J 8 bases, leaving 14 bases between the germline ends. This CDR3 region has 16 residues. DNA for the CDR3: TGTGCCAGCAGTTACTCGAGTGGGGACGTCTATTCACCCCTCCACTTT. Translating it yields CASSYSSGDVYSPLHF.

This clonotype was seen a handful of times. The CDR3 coding sequence is TGTGCCTGGAGCCTTCCCGGGACAGGGGCCGGGGAGCTGTTTTTT. Translation: CAWSLPGTGAGELFF. The genes are TRBV30 and TRBJ2-2, with 10 bases lining up with TRBD1. Germline CDR1 is GTSNPN and CDR2 is SVGIG (reference sequence). V gave up 3 bases and J gave up 6 bases; unmatched junction bases: 7. This CDR3 is 15 amino acids long. Complete variable domain (other parts from reference TRBV30 and TRBJ2-2): SQTIHQWPATLVQPVGSPLSLECTVEGTSNPNLYWYRQAAGRGLQLLFYSVGIGQISSEVPQNLSASRPQDRQFILSSKKLLLSDSGFYLCAWSLPGTGAGELFFGEGSRLTVL.

At least ten counts were recorded for this clonotype. The V call is TRBV27, the J call TRBJ2-1, with D perhaps matching TRBD2 (6 bases). Germline loops: CDR1 MNHEY, CDR2 SMNVEV (reference sequence). This CDR3 has 15 residues. Trimming took off 6 bases at V and 6 bases at J, with 18 bases between the two ends. The CDR3 coding sequence is TGTGCCAGCAGCCCCCGGGGGTTCCAAGGCAATGAGCAGTTCTTC. This sequence encodes CASSPRGFQGNEQFF.

This clonotype was seen only a few times. The chain joins TRBV24-1 to TRBJ1-2; tentative D call: TRBD1 (5 bases). Germline values: CDR1 KGHDR, CDR2 SFDVKD. The CDR3 extends over 12 amino acids. The germline V and J ends were trimmed by 7 bases and 8 bases, with 13 bases remaining between them. The CDR3 DNA is TGTGCCACCAGAAGTGCAGGGACGGGCTACACCTTC. This codes for CATRSAGTGYTF.

This clonotype has at least ten counts. The rearrangement joins TRBV12-3 or TRBV12-4 to TRBJ1-5; perhaps TRBD1 as D (6 bases). The CDR3 length is 15 residues. Trimming took 7 bases from V and 1 from J, leaving 14 bases between them. The CDR3 loop reads CASTIGDTSNQPQHF. As DNA, the CDR3 is TGTGCCAGCACTATAGGGGACACGAGCAATCAGCCCCAGCATTTT.

This clonotype turned up a few times. CDR3 nucleotides: TGTGCCAGTAGGGACAGCGCGAACACCGGGGAGCTGTTTTTT. This translates into CASRDSANTGELFF. The rearrangement uses TRBV19 and TRBJ2-2; D might be TRBD1 (6 bases). Looked up from germline, CDR1 is LNHDA and CDR2 is SQIVND (reference sequence). The V end was cut by 6 bases, the J end by 0 bases, with 8 bases between. The CDR3 covers 14 residues.

This chain uses TRBV7-9 with TRBJ2-5, with a weak D call TRBD2 (6 bases). The V and J ends lost 4 bases and 10 bases respectively, with 22 bases between them. This CDR3 contains 15 residues. Germline V gene data show CDR1 as SEHNR and CDR2 as FQNEAQ (reference sequence). The CDR3 sequence is CASSSDNLASLVQYF. In DNA form, the CDR3 reads TGTGCCAGCAGCTCCGACAACCTAGCGAGCCTCGTCCAGTACTTC.

Many counts were recorded for this clonotype. The V and J genes are TRBV7-2 and TRBJ2-1; 7 bases are a match to TRBD2. The CDR3 extends over 15 amino acids. J gave up 3 bases and V 5 bases, and 7 bases lay outside the gene matches. Germline V gene data show CDR1 as SGHTA and CDR2 as FQGNSA. The CDR3 DNA follows: TGTGCCAGCAGCCGAAGGCCTAGCGGCTACAATGAGCAGTTCTTC. Its translation is CASSRRPSGYNEQFF.

This clonotype was counted at least ten times. The chain recombines TRBV11-2 with TRBJ2-7, with 14 bases that match TRBD2. This CDR3 spans 19 amino acids. The trim removed 4 bases at V and 0 bases at J, leaving 11 bases unmatched. Germline V gives CDR1 SGHAT, CDR2 FQNNGV. CDR3 nucleotides: TGTGCCAGCAGCTCCCAACCGACCGGGACTAGCGGGAGCTCCTACGAGCAGTACTTC. Amino acid sequence: CASSSQPTGTSGSSYEQYF.

This chain joins TRBV20-1 and TRBJ2-5, with 11 nucleotides matching TRBD2. V lost 1 base and J lost 2; bases outside the gene matches: 0. This CDR3 region has 14 residues. The germline gives CDR1 DFQATT, CDR2 SNEGSKA (reference sequence). The CDR3 spells CSARGLAGQETQYF. The DNA of the CDR3 is TGCAGTGCTAGAGGACTAGCGGGACAAGAGACCCAGTACTTC.

The chain joins TRBV18 to TRBJ2-7; D may be TRBD1 (5 bases). The CDR3 sequence is 17 residues long. Germline V gives CDR1 KGHSH, CDR2 LQKENI. Trimming left V 0 bases short and J 2 bases short, with 17 bases between. In DNA form, the CDR3 reads TGTGCCAGCTCACCACCTGCTTGGCAGGGTAGCCCCTACGAGCAGTACTTC. Encoded protein: CASSPPAWQGSPYEQYF.

This chain connects TRBV7-3 to TRBJ2-6, with D possibly matching TRBD2 (5 bases). In germline, CDR1 is SGHTA, CDR2 FQGTGA. This CDR3 comprises 18 residues. Deletions cut 1 base from V and 0 bases from J, with 13 bases between. CDR3 in DNA: TGTGCCAGCAGCTTAAGGATCGGACTCGGCTCTGGGGCCAACGTCCTGACTTTC. Translating it yields CASSLRIGLGSGANVLTF.

The chain employs TRBV27 and TRBJ1-5; 7 bases agree with TRBD1. CDR3 size: 17 residues. CDR1 is MNHEY, CDR2 SMNVEV, per germline (reference sequence). With V trimmed by 0 bases and J by 5 bases, 10 bases remained unmatched. The CDR3 here is CASSLSAFQGQHQPQHF. The DNA for the CDR3 is TGTGCCAGCAGTTTATCGGCCTTCCAGGGACAGCATCAGCCCCAGCATTTT.